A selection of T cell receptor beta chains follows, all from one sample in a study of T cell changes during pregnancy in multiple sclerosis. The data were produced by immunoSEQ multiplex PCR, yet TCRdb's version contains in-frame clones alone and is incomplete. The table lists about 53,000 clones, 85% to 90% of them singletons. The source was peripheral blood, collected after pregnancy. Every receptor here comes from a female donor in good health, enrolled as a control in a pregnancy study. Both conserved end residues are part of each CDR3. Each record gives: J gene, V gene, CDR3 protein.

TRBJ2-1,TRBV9,CASSVEAATYNEQFF
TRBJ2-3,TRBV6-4,CASSVGQGGTDTQYF
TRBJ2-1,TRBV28,CASSSRLAGGLTGNEQFF
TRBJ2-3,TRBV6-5,CASSDGTGSTDTQYF
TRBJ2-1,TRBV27,CASSLLGTDNEQFF
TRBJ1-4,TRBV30,CAWGVRRVNEKLFF
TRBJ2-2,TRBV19,CASQSGGNWPGELFF
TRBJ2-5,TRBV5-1,CASSGRSLAGGSGHQETQYF
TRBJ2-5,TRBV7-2,CASSRRTGEETQYF
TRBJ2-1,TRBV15,CATSRDLAGLDNEQFF
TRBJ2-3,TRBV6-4,CASSGGGDTDTQYF
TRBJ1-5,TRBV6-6,CASSYWIGQGNQPQHF
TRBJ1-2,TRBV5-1,CASGQAQGAYGYTF
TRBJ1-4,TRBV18,CASSPRLGQGNEKLFF
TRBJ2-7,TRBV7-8,CASSLGVGLARSYEQYF
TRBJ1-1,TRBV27,CASSLAANTEAFF
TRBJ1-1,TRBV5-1,CASSLAPGQGASTEAFF
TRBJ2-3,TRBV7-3,CASSLVTSGGNTDTQYF
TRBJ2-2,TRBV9,CASSVGGGTGELFF
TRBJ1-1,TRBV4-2,CASSQEGSGTEAFF
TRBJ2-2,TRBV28,CASSSAGELTGELFF
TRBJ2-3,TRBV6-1,CASRWGQGYTDTQYF
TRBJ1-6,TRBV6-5,CASSRRDSYNSPLHF
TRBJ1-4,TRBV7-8,CASSFQGRTNEKLFF
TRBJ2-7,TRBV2,CASSRGEGYEQYF
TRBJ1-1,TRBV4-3,CASSQSGQSYTEAFF
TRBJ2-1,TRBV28,CASSLSRDRAWFF
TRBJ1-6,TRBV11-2,CASSSSDRGKDSPLHF
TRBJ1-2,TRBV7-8,CASSLSGRVSHYGYTF
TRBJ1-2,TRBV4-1,CASSQERGGDGYTF
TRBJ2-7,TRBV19,CASQGTGKAYEQYF
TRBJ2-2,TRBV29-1,CSVSPGTGGTGELFF
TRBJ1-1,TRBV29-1,CSTVSGAMNTEAFF
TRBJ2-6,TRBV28,CASSTPGQGASGANVLTF
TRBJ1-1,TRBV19,CASSTPTGQYTEAFF
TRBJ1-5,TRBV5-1,CASSLDSTQPQHF
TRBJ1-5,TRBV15,CATSRDRGENQPQHF
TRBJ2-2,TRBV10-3,CATRANRENTGELFF
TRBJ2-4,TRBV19,CASSIDSGLTVQNIQYF
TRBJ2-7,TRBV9,CASSVAQVAYEQYF
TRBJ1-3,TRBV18,CASSPLPPDRLSGNTIYF
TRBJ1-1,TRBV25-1,CASSELGRMNTEAFF
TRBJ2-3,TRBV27,CASSLIRVAGTDTQYF
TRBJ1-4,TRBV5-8,CASSLIHFEEKLFF